Below are 24 T cell receptor beta chains sequenced from a single sample in a study of blood T cell repertoires in COVID-19. The table came from immunoSEQ multiplex PCR; TCRdb's copy has only in-frame clones and leaves some out. Of 100,000 or so clones listed, more than 75% are singletons. Sequencing was done on a sample of peripheral blood. These receptor sequences come from a man aged 25-45 years in a cohort sampled during active COVID-19.

The genes are TRBV10-3 and TRBJ1-4; TRBD1 might be the D (6 bases). V dropped 7 bases and J dropped 5 bases, with 14 bases sitting between them. This CDR3 is 14 amino acids long. Per the germline V gene, CDR1 is ENHRY and CDR2 is SYGVKD. The CDR3 sequence is CAINDGGVNEKLFF. CDR3 nucleotide sequence: TGTGCCATCAATGATGGGGGCGTGAATGAAAAACTGTTTTTT.

The chain employs TRBV18 and TRBJ2-7; D not certain. This CDR3 region has 12 residues. The ends were cut back, 2 bases at V and 4 bases at J, with 6 bases in the middle. Germline lookup yields CDR1 KGHSH and CDR2 LQKENI. The CDR3 is CASSPSRYEQYF. The CDR3 bases are TGTGCCAGCTCACCAAGCCGTTACGAGCAGTACTTC. Full variable domain (missing parts from reference TRBV18 and TRBJ2-7): NAGVMQNPRHLVRRRGQEARLRCSPMKGHSHVYWYRQLPEEGLKFMVYLQKENIIDESGMPKERFSAEFPKEGPSILRIQQVVRGDSAAYFCASSPSRYEQYFGPGTRLTVT.

This clone came up a few times. The chain joins TRBV12-5 to TRBJ2-3; 8 bases match TRBD2. There are 19 residues in the CDR3. The V and J ends lost 3 bases and 6 bases, in that order; junction bases with no gene match: 20. CDR1 is LGHNT, CDR2 FRNRAP, per germline. The DNA of the CDR3 is TGTGCTAGTGGTTTTGGCCCGGGGGGGCGGGGATCCGAGAGCGATACGCAGTATTTT. Amino acids: CASGFGPGGRGSESDTQYF.

This clone showed up just a few times. The chain employs TRBV3-1 (or the pseudogene TRBV3-2) and TRBJ2-7, with TRBD2 as a possible D gene (7 bases). Germline CDR1 reads LGHDT; CDR2 reads YNNKEL (reference sequence). Trimming shortened V by 4 bases and J by 3 bases, and 16 bases separated the two germline ends. The CDR3 contains 15 residues. The CDR3 protein is CASSPGGSGYYEQYF. For the CDR3, the DNA is TGTGCCAGCAGCCCGGGGGGCTCTGGGTACTACGAGCAGTACTTC.

The rearrangement uses TRBV4-1 and TRBJ2-3; D perhaps matches TRBD2 (6 bases). CDR1 is MGHRA, CDR2 YSYEKL, per germline. This CDR3 spans 18 amino acids. V was trimmed by 0 bases and J by 6 bases, leaving 22 bases between them. The CDR3 nucleotides read TGCGCCAGCAGCCAAGAAGACACCACTACCTATCGGGGGGATACGCAGTATTTT. It encodes CASSQEDTTTYRGDTQYF.

V gene TRBV7-9 combines with J gene TRBJ1-1; a weak D match, TRBD1 (6 bases). CDR3 length equals 13 residues. V dropped 5 bases and J dropped 6 bases, with 13 bases sitting between them. Germline CDR1 reads SEHNR; CDR2 reads FQNEAQ (reference sequence). CDR3 DNA sequence: TGTGCCAGCAGCACAGGGAAACGGGCTGAAGCTTTCTTT. Translating gives CASSTGKRAEAFF.

The chain uses TRBV29-1 and TRBJ2-7, with unresolved D. The CDR3 length is 13 residues. Between the trimmed V and J ends, which lost 0 bases and 1 base, there was a span of 7 bases. From germline, CDR1 is SQVTM and CDR2 ANQGSEA. The CDR3 DNA reads TGCAGCGTTGAAGAGGCAGTATCCTACGAGCAGTACTTC. It codes for CSVEEAVSYEQYF.

The rearrangement uses TRBV5-5 and TRBJ1-4; tentatively, D is TRBD1 (6 bases). The CDR3 is 15 residues long. Trimming pared 3 bases from V and 4 bases from J, leaving 13 bases between. Germline-derived CDR1 and CDR2 are SGHKS and YYEKEE (reference sequence). CDR3 sequence reads: CASSWDRDNNEKLFF. The DNA for the CDR3 is TGTGCCAGCAGCTGGGACCGGGACAATAATGAAAAACTGTTTTTT.

J is TRBJ1-3 and V is TRBV4-1; no firm D call. Germline V gene lookup returns CDR1 MGHRA and CDR2 YSYEKL. The CDR3 length is 15 residues. Between the trimmed V and J ends, which lost 0 bases and 0 bases, there was a span of 6 bases. CDR3 coding DNA: TGCGCCAGCAGCCAAGATGTATCCTCTGGAAACACCATATATTTT. Translated: CASSQDVSSGNTIYF.

This rearrangement joins TRBV13 to TRBJ2-5; 13 bases agree with TRBD2. Germline assignment: CDR1 PRHDT and CDR2 FYEKMQ (reference sequence). V dropped 1 base and J dropped 9; count of bases not matched to a gene: 2. This CDR3 is built from 14 residues. CDR3 sequence: CASSLDGTSGAQYF. DNA of the CDR3: TGTGCCAGCAGCTTAGATGGGACTAGCGGGGCCCAGTACTTC. Combining the CDR3 with reference TRBV13 and TRBJ2-5 gives the whole variable domain AAGVIQSPRHLIKEKRETATLKCYPIPRHDTVYWYQQGPGQDPQFLISFYEKMQSDKGSIPDRFSAQQFSDYHSELNMSSLELGDSALYFCASSLDGTSGAQYFGPGTRLLVL.

This rearrangement joins TRBV25-1 to TRBJ2-3; TRBD2 matches 11 bases. V lost 2 bases and J lost 3; bases outside the gene matches: 7. Germline assignment: CDR1 MGHDK and CDR2 SYGVNS. The CDR3 extends over 17 amino acids. CDR3 protein: CASSEIAGGFQTDTQYF. The CDR3 DNA is TGTGCCAGCAGTGAAATAGCGGGGGGGTTTCAAACAGATACGCAGTATTTT.

This chain links TRBV2 with TRBJ2-7; D is possibly TRBD1 (6 bases). Per the germline V gene, CDR1 is SNHLY and CDR2 is FYNNEI. Trimming stripped 3 bases from V and 1 base from J, with 10 bases between. This CDR3 is built from 14 residues. This CDR3 reads CASSDGRGSYEQYF. In DNA form, the CDR3 reads TGTGCCAGCAGTGACGGCAGGGGTTCCTACGAGCAGTACTTC.

The CDR3 DNA follows: TGTGCCACCAGCAGAGGGCACTCTCGGGGGGGCGAGCAGTACTTC. Residues: CATSRGHSRGGEQYF. The rearrangement joins TRBV15 to TRBJ2-7; 8 bases line up with TRBD2. This CDR3 is 15 amino acids long. The trim removed 1 base at V and 6 bases at J, leaving 8 bases unmatched. CDR1 and CDR2 from the germline V gene are LNHNV and YYDKDF (reference sequence). The full variable domain, with the rest looked up from reference TRBV15 and TRBJ2-7, is DAMVIQNPRYQVTQFGKPVTLSCSQTLNHNVMYWYQQKSSQAPKLLFHYYDKDFNNEADTPDNFQSRRPNTSFCFLDIRSPGLGDTAMYLCATSRGHSRGGEQYFGPGTRLTVT.

The J gene is TRBJ2-3, the V gene TRBV4-2; 8 bases map to TRBD1. The J segment lost 2 bases and the V segment lost 3 bases, leaving 10 bases of the junction unmatched. Germline loops: CDR1 LGHNA, CDR2 YNFKEQ. This CDR3 has 17 amino acids. The CDR3 is CASSQDSGTGSTDTQYF. The CDR3 DNA sequence: TGTGCCAGCAGCCAGGACTCCGGGACAGGATCCACAGATACGCAGTATTTT.

V usage is TRBV2 and J usage is TRBJ2-3; D might be TRBD2 (6 bases). The CDR3 extends over 13 amino acids. Trimming removed 4 bases at V and 4 bases at J, with 9 bases between. CDR1 and CDR2 (germline): SNHLY, FYNNEI. The CDR3 region is CASSAGVADTQYF. CDR3 DNA sequence: TGTGCCAGCAGTGCGGGGGTCGCAGATACGCAGTATTTT.

The rearrangement links TRBV5-1 to TRBJ1-2; D ambiguous. Germline V gene sequence: CDR1 SGHRS, CDR2 YFSETQ. The CDR3 sequence is 16 residues long. V was pared by 5 bases and J by 0 bases, with 17 bases between. As DNA, the CDR3 is TGCGCCAGCAGTAGAGACCGCGGACTAGCTAACTATGGCTACACCTTC. This sequence encodes CASSRDRGLANYGYTF.

A single count supports this clone. The rearrangement uses TRBV6-4 and TRBJ2-3; maybe TRBD2 (5 bases). Germline V gene sequence: CDR1 MRHNA, CDR2 SNTAGT. The CDR3 length is 18 residues. V was shortened by 5 bases and J by 2 bases, with 23 bases between the two germline ends. This CDR3 reads CASSPGAQTARVTDTQYF. The CDR3 nucleotides read TGTGCCAGCAGTCCCGGCGCCCAAACAGCGCGGGTCACAGATACGCAGTATTTT.

This chain links TRBV5-1 with TRBJ2-1; 9 nucleotides agree with TRBD1. Germline V gene lookup returns CDR1 SGHRS and CDR2 YFSETQ. J was trimmed by 6 bases and V by 5 bases; bases with no gene match: 9. The CDR3 covers 15 residues. CDR3 DNA sequence: TGCGCCAGCAGATTACAACAGGGGGCGCTCAATGAGCAGTTCTTC. Its protein product is CASRLQQGALNEQFF. The whole variable domain, remainder taken from reference TRBV5-1 and TRBJ2-1, is KAGVTQTPRYLIKTRGQQVTLSCSPISGHRSVSWYQQTPGQGLQFLFEYFSETQRNKGNFPGRFSGRQFSNSRSEMNVSTLELGDSALYLCASRLQQGALNEQFFGPGTRLTVL.

The J gene is TRBJ2-2, the V gene TRBV9; no clear D. The germline V gene encodes CDR1 SGDLS and CDR2 YYNGEE. The V and J ends lost 7 bases and 0 bases respectively, with 10 bases between them. The CDR3 is made up of 14 amino acids. The CDR3 DNA follows: TGTGCCAGCGAACCCCAGACGAACACCGGGGAGCTGTTTTTT. Amino acids: CASEPQTNTGELFF.

J is TRBJ2-1 and V is TRBV11-2; 10 bases agree with TRBD2. J gave up 10 bases and V 2 bases, and 14 bases lay outside the gene matches. This CDR3 is 17 amino acids long. The V gene's germline CDR1 is SGHAT and CDR2 FQNNGV. In DNA, the CDR3 is TGTGCCAGCAGCTTATTTTCTAGCGGGGGAATTTTTGGCGAGCAGTTCTTC. Translated, it gives CASSLFSSGGIFGEQFF.

The chain combines TRBV3-1 (or the pseudogene TRBV3-2) with TRBJ2-3; 7 bases fit TRBD2. Germline assignment: CDR1 LGHDT and CDR2 YNNKEL (reference sequence). After removal of 4 bases from V and 1 base from J, the junction contained 2 bases not matched to a gene. This CDR3 has 14 amino acids. The CDR3 here is CASSRGGGTDTQYF. DNA of the CDR3: TGTGCCAGCAGCCGGGGGGGAGGCACAGATACGCAGTATTTT.

The chain uses TRBV3-1 (or the pseudogene TRBV3-2) and TRBJ2-3, with a tentative D call TRBD2 (5 bases). CDR1 is LGHDT and CDR2 is YNNKEL in the germline V gene (reference sequence). This CDR3 comprises 14 residues. Trimming removed 3 bases from V and 0 bases from J, with 7 bases in between. The CDR3 loop reads CASSQDWSTDTQYF. The CDR3 DNA reads TGTGCCAGCAGCCAGGACTGGAGCACAGATACGCAGTATTTT.

The chain employs TRBV18 and TRBJ2-7; weak D call: TRBD1 (6 bases). The CDR3 sequence is 16 residues long. Germline V gene data show CDR1 as KGHSH and CDR2 as LQKENI. Deletions cut 3 bases from V and 1 base from J, with 16 bases between. The CDR3 reads CASSPQGTRGSYEQYF. The DNA for the CDR3 is TGTGCCAGCTCACCCCAGGGTACCAGGGGTTCCTACGAGCAGTACTTC. Looking up the rest from reference TRBV18 and TRBJ2-7 gives the full variable domain: NAGVMQNPRHLVRRRGQEARLRCSPMKGHSHVYWYRQLPEEGLKFMVYLQKENIIDESGMPKERFSAEFPKEGPSILRIQQVVRGDSAAYFCASSPQGTRGSYEQYFGPGTRLTVT.

The chain is built from TRBV12-3 or TRBV12-4 and TRBJ2-4; the D gene is possibly TRBD1 (6 bases). V shed 1 base and J shed 11 bases, with 12 bases lying between them. This CDR3 contains 13 residues. Here the CDR3 reads CASSLGTGILQYF. The CDR3 DNA follows: TGTGCCAGCAGTTTAGGAACAGGGATCCTTCAGTACTTC.